The clone carrying this TCR beta chain was seen repeatedly, ten times or more. The target antigen is unknown. This CDR3 comprises 14 residues. V was trimmed by 2 bases and J by 2 bases, leaving 8 bases between them. Germline V CDR1 and CDR2: SGHDN, FVKESK. TCRdb independently ran MiXCR on the 5' RACE reads; one entry per CDR3 protein. The table includes fewer than 450,000 distinct CDR3 sequences, 4% detected once. The sample belongs to a study of T cells after yellow fever vaccination. Study conclusions and caveats: Reappearance after the booster was seen for most primary-vaccination clones, at 95% to 96% CD4 and roughly 90% CD8.

This chain uses TRBV14 with TRBJ2-3; D is perhaps TRBD2 (5 bases). The specimen was PBMCs, collected 5 days after the yellow fever booster vaccination. The source is a man between 18 and 35 years old who received the YFV17D yellow fever vaccine. CDR3 sequence reads: CASSQSLATDTQYF. CDR3 coding DNA: TGTGCCAGCAGCCAATCCCTAGCCACAGATACGCAGTATTTT.